The 10 T cell receptor beta chains given below trace back to one sample, sequenced in a study of CD8 T cells in ankylosing spondylitis. General observations from the study: Ankylosing spondylitis blood appeared to be characterized by a TCR beta motif of roughly eight highly homologous variants.

TCRdb analysed the 5' RACE reads with MiXCR anew, one entry per CDR3 protein. The sample comprises just under 550,000 distinct CDR3 sequences, 12% of which are singletons, and around 6.8% rests with the top ten. Antigen specificity for these receptors is unknown. Sequenced sample: blood, either unsorted or a sorted T cell fraction (not recorded which). The source of these receptors is a male donor with ankylosing spondylitis.

The V call is TRBV3-1, the J call TRBJ2-5; D is undetermined. V was cut by 5 bases and J by 0 bases, with 4 bases left in between. The CDR3 covers 12 residues. The germline CDR1 and CDR2 sequences are LGHDT and YNNKEL (reference sequence). Written as DNA, the CDR3 is TGTGCCAGCAGCAGAAACCAAGAGACCCAGTACTTC. Its protein product is CASSRNQETQYF.

There are a few counts of this clonotype. The chain employs TRBV29-1 and TRBJ2-5, with D unclear. Looked up from germline, CDR1 is SQVTM and CDR2 is ANQGSEA. CDR3 size: 15 residues. The germline V and J ends were trimmed by 7 bases and 0 bases, with 18 bases remaining between them. The DNA for the CDR3 is TGCAGCGCCCAGAAGAGCTTGCTTTACCAAGAGACCCAGTACTTC. Encoded protein: CSAQKSLLYQETQYF.

The chain links TRBV5-1 to TRBJ1-1, with D maybe TRBD1 (5 bases). This CDR3 comprises 15 residues. Germline loops: CDR1 SGHRS, CDR2 YFSETQ. The V and J ends lost 7 bases and 5 bases respectively, with 21 bases between them. CDR3 region: CASSSGFGGGTEAFF. CDR3 sequence (DNA): TGCGCCAGCTCTAGCGGTTTTGGGGGAGGGACTGAAGCTTTCTTT. Full variable domain (rest looked up from reference TRBV5-1 and TRBJ1-1): KAGVTQTPRYLIKTRGQQVTLSCSPISGHRSVSWYQQTPGQGLQFLFEYFSETQRNKGNFPGRFSGRQFSNSRSEMNVSTLELGDSALYLCASSSGFGGGTEAFFGQGTRLTVV.

The chain uses TRBV20-1 and TRBJ2-5; possibly TRBD1 for D (6 bases). The CDR3 consists of 15 residues. The germline V gene has CDR1 DFQATT and CDR2 SNEGSKA (reference sequence). V lost 0 bases and J lost 5, with 16 bases in between. CDR3 nucleotides: TGCAGTGCTAGAGATCCGGGCAGGGGCTCGGAGACCCAGTACTTC. It is translated as CSARDPGRGSETQYF.

There are a few counts of this clonotype. The chain recombines TRBV30 with TRBJ1-1; possible D gene TRBD1, 5 bases. CDR1 and CDR2 (germline): GTSNPN, SVGIG (reference sequence). The CDR3 totals 14 residues. The V end lost 5 bases, the J end lost 5 bases, and 18 bases lay between the germline ends. CDR3 coding DNA: TGTGCCTGGGCCTGGGGCGGGGACCAGACTGAAGCTTTCTTT. Residues: CAWAWGGDQTEAFF.

This clonotype was observed a few times. V and J are TRBV4-1 and TRBJ2-5, with TRBD1 identical over 7 bases. In germline, CDR1 is MGHRA, CDR2 YSYEKL. J gave up 5 bases and V 1 base, and 10 bases lay outside the gene matches. This CDR3 has 16 amino acids. The CDR3 DNA reads as TGCGCCAGCAGCCAAGGGATCGGACAGGTGGTGGAGACCCAGTACTTC. This sequence encodes CASSQGIGQVVETQYF.

The chain is built from TRBV16 and TRBJ2-7, with TRBD2 matching over 8 bases. Germline values: CDR1 KGHSY, CDR2 FQNENV. Trimming took 4 bases from V and 7 from J; bases not matched to a gene: 6. This CDR3 is 13 amino acids long. CDR3 nucleotides: TGTGCCAGCAGCCCCGGGGGGGCGAAGGAGCAGTACTTC. Its translation: CASSPGGAKEQYF. Using reference TRBV16 and TRBJ2-7 for the parts outside the CDR3, the full variable domain is GEEVAQTPKHLVRGEGQKAKLYCAPIKGHSYVFWYQQVLKNEFKFLISFQNENVFDETGMPKERFSAKCLPNSPCSLEIQATKLEDSAVYFCASSPGGAKEQYFGPGTRLTVT.

This chain links TRBV12-3 or TRBV12-4 with TRBJ2-3; 7 positions match TRBD1. The CDR3 contains 15 residues. Unmatched junction bases numbered 11, after V lost 7 bases and J lost 4 bases. The CDR3 bases are TGTGCCAGCACCCACAGGGGAGTTATTGCAGATACGCAGTATTTT. The encoded protein is CASTHRGVIADTQYF.

This clonotype was counted many times. The rearrangement links TRBV2 to TRBJ1-4; the D gene is possibly TRBD1 (6 bases). CDR3 length equals 16 residues. Germline loops: CDR1 SNHLY, CDR2 FYNNEI. Deletions cut 4 bases from V and 3 bases from J, with 15 bases between. CDR3 nucleotide sequence: TGTGCCAGCAGTGTTACAGGGTGGGATCCTAATGAAAAACTGTTTTTT. Encoded protein: CASSVTGWDPNEKLFF.

This clonotype was seen a few times. The chain recombines TRBV5-1 with TRBJ2-7, with TRBD2 matching 10 bases. The CDR3 sequence is 15 residues long. Per germline, CDR1 SGHRS and CDR2 YFSETQ. V was clipped by 0 bases and J by 8 bases; unmatched bases: 8. The CDR3 loop reads CASSLVELAGSKQYF. Here the CDR3 DNA reads TGCGCCAGCAGCTTGGTCGAACTAGCGGGAAGTAAGCAGTACTTC.